The present T cell receptor beta chain was sequenced within a study of Ad26.COV2.S vaccination and SARS-CoV-2 variants. Study background: Ad26.COV2.S, an intramuscular injection, was given once or twice 56 days apart.

Treatment indicated: 15 to 20 received Ad26.COV2.S at low or high dose, single or two shots; about 5 received placebo; per-sample allocation not given. Day 63 after the first injection of vaccine or placebo was the sampling time. This adult donor, from Boston, was 18-55 years old. The administered vaccine (an Ad26 vector) expressed Wuhan-strain SARS-CoV-2 spike. The CDR3 length is 15 residues. Germline V gene sequence: CDR1 MNHEY, CDR2 SVGEGT. V lost 5 bases, J lost 6 bases, and 12 bases stayed unmatched. Libraries were prepared by immunoSEQ multiplex PCR; TCRdb keeps only in-frame clonotypes and omits some of them. Seen here are fewer than 800,000 clones, around 92% observed once, and the top ten hold nearly 1.5%.

The sample here was peripheral blood, taken in a trial of Ad26.COV2.S vaccine versus placebo. The chain uses TRBV6-2 or TRBV6-3 and TRBJ2-7; 8 positions match TRBD1. The source is a person aged 18-65 years who received the Ad26.COV2.S COVID-19 vaccine or a placebo. The CDR3 bases are TGTGCCAGCAGTCCGTCCGGGACAGGTCCCGGCGAGCAGTACTTC. Protein product: CASSPSGTGPGEQYF.